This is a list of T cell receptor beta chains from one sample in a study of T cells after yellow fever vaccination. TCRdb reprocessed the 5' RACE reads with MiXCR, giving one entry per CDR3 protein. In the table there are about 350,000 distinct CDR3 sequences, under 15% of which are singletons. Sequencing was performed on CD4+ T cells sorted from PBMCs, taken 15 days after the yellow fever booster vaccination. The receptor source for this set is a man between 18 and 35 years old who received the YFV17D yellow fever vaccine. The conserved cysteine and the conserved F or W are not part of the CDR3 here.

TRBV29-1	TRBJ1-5	SVGGQYSNQPQH
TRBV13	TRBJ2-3	ASSLEAGGSTDTQY
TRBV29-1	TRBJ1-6	SVRSGRYNSPLH
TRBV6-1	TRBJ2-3	ASSPSINTQY
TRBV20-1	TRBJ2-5	SARVTETQY
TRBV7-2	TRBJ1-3	ASRRSGNTIY
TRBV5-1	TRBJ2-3	ASRGPGTTDTQY
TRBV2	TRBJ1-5	ASSGQGVRQPQH
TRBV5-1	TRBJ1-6	ASSPLSASSYNSPLH
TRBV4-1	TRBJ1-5	ASSQEPRGGQPQH
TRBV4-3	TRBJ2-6	ASSQVLAGANVLT
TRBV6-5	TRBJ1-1	ASSAWDRGLNTEAF
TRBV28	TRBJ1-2	ASSPPGLGYT
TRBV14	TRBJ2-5	ASSQDALQGWGTQY
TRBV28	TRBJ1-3	ASSHTGEGGNTIY
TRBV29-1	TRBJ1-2	SVEETGVGYGYT
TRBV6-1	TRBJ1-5	ASRPDRGGGGNQPQH
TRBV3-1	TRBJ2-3	ASSQGLAGWGSTDTQY
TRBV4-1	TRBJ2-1	ASSQDERGAGNEQF
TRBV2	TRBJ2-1	ASSTMGGTYNEQF
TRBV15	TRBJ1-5	ATSRADQPQH
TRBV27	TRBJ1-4	ASARLGANEKLF
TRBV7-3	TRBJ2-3	ASSLGRATDTQY
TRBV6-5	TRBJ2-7	ASSYSISGSYEQY
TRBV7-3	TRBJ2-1	ASSPGLAGYEQF
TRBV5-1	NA	ASSAEETQY
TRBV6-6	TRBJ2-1	ASSYRRGGNEQF
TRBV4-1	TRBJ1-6	ASSQGTLDSAANSPLH
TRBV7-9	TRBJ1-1	ASSPQGQGGPEAF
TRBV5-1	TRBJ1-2	ASSPAQVAYGYT
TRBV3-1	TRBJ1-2	ASSQGDRRYGYT
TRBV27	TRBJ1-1	ASRLQGPNTEAF
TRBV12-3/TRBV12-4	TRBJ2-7	ASRPQVASYEQY
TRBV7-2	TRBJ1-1	ASSLQRSEAF
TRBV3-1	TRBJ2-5	ASTFAPGLRMETQY
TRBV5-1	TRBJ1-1	ASSTRMGRANTEAF
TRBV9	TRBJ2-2	ASSVAANTGELF
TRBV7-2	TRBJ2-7	ASSLGGGTSGEQY
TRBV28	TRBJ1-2	ASSSSIYGYT
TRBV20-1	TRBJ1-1	RRDRANTEAF
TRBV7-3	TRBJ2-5	ASSEQAEETQY
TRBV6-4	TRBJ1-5	ASSLQGGEQPQH
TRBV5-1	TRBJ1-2	ASSFTGGLDGYT